In this sample, the clone carrying this T cell receptor (beta chain) turned up once. The CDR3 consists of 14 residues. Germline loops: CDR1 SGHAT, CDR2 FQNNGV. V was cut by 7 bases and J by 5 bases, with 16 bases left in between. These data are taken from a study of blood T cell repertoires in COVID-19. At the level of the study: Samples taken during acute and convalescent COVID-19 were collected in the United States, Italy and Spain. T cells, B-cell-depleted T cells, or PBMCs supplied cDNA or gDNA.

Clones were read by immunoSEQ multiplex PCR, and TCRdb kept only the in-frame ones, dropping some. The data show just over 300,000 clones, roughly 87% seen once. V is TRBV11-2 and J is TRBJ2-3; no definite D call. This receptor was identified in a woman between 18 and 29 years old who had recovered from COVID-19. The sequencing sample was made of PBMCs or T cells enriched from blood (not recorded which). The CDR3 protein is CASTRALSGDTQYF. Written as DNA, the CDR3 is TGTGCCAGCACCCGAGCCCTGAGTGGAGATACGCAGTATTTT.